The sequence of this TCR beta chain was determined in a study of blood T cell repertoires in COVID-19. Study context: The analysed material was cDNA or gDNA that came from T cells, B-cell-depleted T cells, or PBMCs.

Clones were sequenced by immunoSEQ multiplex PCR, and TCRdb holds only the in-frame ones, with some missing. The table records about 80,000 clones, 80% to 85% of them present only once. In germline, CDR1 is MRHNA, CDR2 SNTAGT. This CDR3 is built from 14 residues. Trimming stripped 4 bases from V and 2 bases from J, with 9 bases between. The gene calls are TRBV6-4 and TRBJ1-5; no clear D. Source material: peripheral blood. This receptor was identified in a woman between 65 and 79 years old with acute or convalescent COVID-19. The CDR3 DNA follows: TGTGCCAGCAGTGTCAGTCCAGGCAATCAGCCCCAGCATTTT. Its protein product is CASSVSPGNQPQHF.